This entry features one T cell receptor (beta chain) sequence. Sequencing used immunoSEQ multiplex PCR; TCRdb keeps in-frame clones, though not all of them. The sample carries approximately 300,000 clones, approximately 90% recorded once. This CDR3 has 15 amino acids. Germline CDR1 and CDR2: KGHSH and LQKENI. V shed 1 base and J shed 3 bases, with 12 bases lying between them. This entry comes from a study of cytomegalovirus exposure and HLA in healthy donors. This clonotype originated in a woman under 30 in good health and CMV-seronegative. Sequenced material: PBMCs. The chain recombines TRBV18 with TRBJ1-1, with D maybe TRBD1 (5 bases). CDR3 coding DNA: TGTGCCAGCTCACCACTGGAGGCGGGGGACACTGAAGCTTTCTTT. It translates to CASSPLEAGDTEAFF.